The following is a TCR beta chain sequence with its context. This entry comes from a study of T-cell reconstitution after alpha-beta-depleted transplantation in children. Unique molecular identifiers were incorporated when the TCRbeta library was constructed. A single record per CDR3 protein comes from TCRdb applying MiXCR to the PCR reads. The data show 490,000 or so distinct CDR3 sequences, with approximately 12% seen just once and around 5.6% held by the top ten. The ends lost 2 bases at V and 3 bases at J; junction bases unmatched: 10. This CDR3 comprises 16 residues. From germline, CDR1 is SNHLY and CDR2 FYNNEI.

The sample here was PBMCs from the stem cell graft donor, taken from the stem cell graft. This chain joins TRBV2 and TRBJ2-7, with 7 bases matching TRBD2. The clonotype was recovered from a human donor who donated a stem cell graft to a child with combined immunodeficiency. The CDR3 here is CASSENQLAENYEQYF. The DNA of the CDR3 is TGTGCCAGCAGTGAAAACCAGCTAGCGGAGAACTACGAGCAGTACTTC.